This is a list of T cell receptor beta chains from one sample in a study of blood T cell repertoires in COVID-19. The method was immunoSEQ multiplex PCR; TCRdb's version includes in-frame clones alone and lacks a portion of them. The repertoire holds around 190,000 clones, with roughly four fifths as singletons. The source material was peripheral blood. All receptors come from a woman in her forties or fifties with acute or convalescent COVID-19. CDR3s include the opening cysteine and the closing phenylalanine or tryptophan. D genes are given only for firm matches. Clone sizes are given selectively: once, few, many, or a class where the clone is expanded.

j_gene	len	d_gene	v_gene	abundance	CDR3aa	CDR3nt
TRBJ2-1	15	TRBD1	TRBV18	.	CASSASAGQGAEQFF	TGTGCCAGCTCAGCCTCCGCGGGACAGGGGGCTGAGCAGTTCTTC
TRBJ1-5	14	.	TRBV28	.	CASSLIQGDQPQHF	TGTGCCAGCAGTTTAATACAGGGAGATCAGCCCCAGCATTTT
TRBJ1-1	14	.	TRBV6-5	.	CASSLRTQNTEAFF	TGTGCCAGCAGTCTCCGGACTCAGAACACTGAAGCTTTCTTT
TRBJ2-5	14	.	TRBV7-2	.	CASSSTGIQETQYF	TGTGCCAGCAGCTCAACAGGGATCCAAGAGACCCAGTACTTC
TRBJ2-3	15	.	TRBV19	.	CASSSPDTGTDTQYF	TGTGCCAGTAGTAGCCCCGACACAGGCACAGATACGCAGTATTTT
TRBJ1-5	13	.	TRBV7-6	.	CASSSNGQSTQHF	TGTGCCAGCAGCTCAAACGGACAGTCGACCCAGCATTTT
TRBJ2-7	14	TRBD1	TRBV19	.	CASSQTGGHYEQYF	TGTGCCAGTAGTCAGACAGGGGGCCACTACGAGCAGTACTTC
TRBJ2-1	15	TRBD1	TRBV6-5	.	CASSYSNRGYNEQFF	TGTGCCAGCAGTTACTCGAACAGGGGGTACAATGAGCAGTTCTTC
TRBJ1-1	14	.	TRBV7-8	few	CASSYREGDTEAFF	TGTGCCAGCAGCTACAGGGAGGGAGACACTGAAGCTTTCTTT
TRBJ2-7	17	.	TRBV3-1/TRBV3-2	once	CASSPPRVVEGSYEQYF	TGTGCCAGCAGCCCCCCGCGGGTGGTAGAGGGCTCCTACGAGCAGTACTTC
TRBJ1-1	13	.	TRBV18	.	CASSPDGLGEAFF	TGTGCCAGCTCACCAGACGGGTTGGGTGAAGCTTTCTTT
TRBJ1-2	12	.	TRBV19	.	CASTAQSYGYTF	TGTGCCAGTACCGCACAGTCCTATGGCTACACCTTC
TRBJ1-1	15	.	TRBV30	.	CAWRTSGIPNTEAFF	TGTGCCTGGAGGACTTCCGGGATCCCGAACACTGAAGCTTTCTTT
TRBJ2-7	12	.	TRBV30	many	CAWSQGSYEQYF	TGTGCCTGGAGTCAGGGATCCTACGAGCAGTACTTC
TRBJ2-3	16	TRBD1	TRBV6-2/TRBV6-3	.	CASSYPAGTGLNTQYF	TGTGCCAGCAGTTACCCAGCCGGGACAGGGCTAAATACGCAGTATTTT
TRBJ1-3	15	.	TRBV2	many	CASTLDSSSLNTIYF	TGTGCCAGCACCTTGGACTCCTCTTCCCTGAACACCATATATTTT
TRBJ2-3	13	.	TRBV6-5	.	CASSFRSTDTQYF	TGTGCCAGCAGTTTTCGGAGCACAGATACGCAGTATTTT
TRBJ2-5	11	.	TRBV28	.	CASSLEGTQYF	TGTGCCAGCAGTTTAGAGGGGACCCAGTACTTC
TRBJ2-2	18	TRBD2	TRBV7-8	.	CASSLGLAGGGYTGELFF	TGTGCCAGCAGCTTAGGACTAGCGGGAGGAGGTTATACCGGGGAGCTGTTTTTT
TRBJ1-1	15	TRBD1	TRBV29-1	.	CSVWTGREKNTEAFF	TGCAGCGTCTGGACAGGGAGGGAGAAGAACACTGAAGCTTTCTTT
TRBJ2-7	14	TRBD1	TRBV6-6	.	CASRPETGAYEQYF	TGTGCCAGCAGACCCGAGACAGGGGCCTACGAGCAGTACTTC
TRBJ2-7	14	TRBD1	TRBV7-2	few	CASSQGQGTTKQYF	TGTGCCAGCAGCCAGGGACAGGGGACTACGAAGCAGTACTTC
TRBJ2-1	17	.	TRBV28	few	CASSEGQRRSSYNEQFF	TGTGCCAGCAGTGAAGGACAGCGAAGAAGCTCCTACAATGAGCAGTTCTTC
TRBJ1-1	11	.	TRBV6-2/TRBV6-3	.	CASSNGGEAFF	TGTGCCAGCAGTAATGGGGGGGAAGCTTTCTTT
TRBJ2-2	16	TRBD2	TRBV6-5	.	CASSWGLAGGPGELFF	TGTGCCAGCAGTTGGGGACTAGCGGGGGGGCCCGGGGAGCTGTTTTTT
TRBJ2-3	16	.	TRBV6-1	.	CASSAHSARRTDTQYF	TGTGCCAGCAGTGCCCATTCAGCGAGACGCACAGATACGCAGTATTTT
TRBJ2-2	15	TRBD2	TRBV19	.	CASRVAGGGAGELFF	TGTGCCAGTAGAGTAGCGGGGGGCGGAGCCGGGGAGCTGTTTTTT
TRBJ2-7	14	.	TRBV7-9	.	CASSSTGSSYEQYF	TGTGCCAGCAGCTCAACGGGGAGCTCCTACGAGCAGTACTTC
TRBJ2-2	15	TRBD1	TRBV7-9	.	CASSPGTVVSGELFF	TGTGCCAGCAGCCCCGGGACAGTGGTTTCGGGGGAGCTGTTTTTT
TRBJ2-2	15	.	TRBV14	few	CASSQELQAHGELFF	TGTGCCAGCAGCCAAGAATTGCAAGCTCATGGGGAGCTGTTTTTT
TRBJ1-2	17	TRBD1	TRBV5-5	.	CASSLAILDRGANGYTF	TGTGCCAGCAGCTTGGCCATCTTGGACAGGGGGGCAAATGGCTACACCTTC
TRBJ2-3	15	TRBD2	TRBV2	.	CASGGTSGIKDTQYF	TGTGCCAGCGGCGGGACTAGCGGGATTAAAGATACGCAGTATTTT
TRBJ2-1	14	TRBD1	TRBV19	once	CASTPDRGGNEQFF	TGTGCCAGTACCCCGGACAGGGGTGGGAATGAGCAGTTCTTC
TRBJ1-2	10	TRBD1	TRBV30	.	CAWDGGGFTF	TGTGCCTGGGACGGAGGGGGCTTTACCTTC
TRBJ2-7	16	TRBD2	TRBV27	.	CASRLGLAGDTYEQYF	TGTGCCAGCAGACTGGGACTAGCGGGAGACACCTACGAGCAGTACTTC
TRBJ1-5	17	TRBD1	TRBV27	.	CASSFRQPPTGSQPQHF	TGTGCCAGCAGTTTTAGGCAGCCACCGACAGGGAGTCAGCCCCAGCATTTT
TRBJ1-1	13	.	TRBV18	.	CASSPGERAEAFF	TGTGCCAGCTCACCAGGTGAGAGGGCTGAAGCTTTCTTT
TRBJ1-3	13	.	TRBV11-2	.	CASSQASGNTIYF	TGTGCCAGCAGCCAGGCCAGTGGAAACACCATATATTTT
TRBJ2-1	12	.	TRBV5-6	.	CASSLVENEQFF	TGTGCCAGCAGCTTGGTGGAGAATGAGCAGTTCTTC
TRBJ1-6	16	TRBD1	TRBV28	.	CASSLVRGLGNSPLHF	TGTGCCAGCAGTTTAGTGAGGGGGCTAGGGAATTCACCCCTCCACTTT
TRBJ1-2	14	TRBD1	TRBV19	.	CASTLDRGNYGYTF	TGTGCCAGTACTCTCGACAGGGGGAACTATGGCTACACCTTC
TRBJ1-5	15	TRBD1	TRBV19	.	CASSFRTGSNQPQHF	TGTGCCAGTAGTTTCAGGACAGGGAGCAATCAGCCCCAGCATTTT
TRBJ2-3	15	TRBD1	TRBV18	.	CASSPGQGETDTQYF	TGTGCCAGCTCACCAGGACAGGGCGAGACAGATACGCAGTATTTT
TRBJ1-1	16	.	TRBV10-3	.	CAISDLTVDLGTEAFF	TGTGCCATCAGTGATCTGACAGTCGACCTCGGCACTGAAGCTTTCTTT
TRBJ2-2	16	.	TRBV5-1	once	CASSFGTPDKHGELFF	TGCGCCAGCAGCTTCGGGACACCTGATAAACACGGGGAGCTGTTTTTT